This T cell receptor beta chain is drawn from a study of cytomegalovirus exposure and HLA in healthy donors. V lost 1 base and J lost 7; bases outside the gene matches: 5. The germline V gene encodes CDR1 SGDLS and CDR2 YYNGEE. CDR3 length: 16 residues. PCR primers comprised 60 Vbeta and 13 Jbeta primers. Assay used: immunoSEQ multiplex PCR; TCRdb lists only in-frame clones, some missing. Altogether 100,000 to 150,000 clones are present, just under 75% being singletons, with the ten largest covering around 5%. The TCR was taken from a man in his sixties in good health and CMV-seropositive. Source material: PBMCs. V usage is TRBV9 and J usage is TRBJ2-2, with 12 bases aligning to TRBD2. The CDR3 loop is CASSVLAGGPGGELFF. CDR3 coding DNA: TGTGCCAGCAGCGTACTAGCGGGGGGGCCCGGCGGGGAGCTGTTTTTT.